A single sample is the source of the 4 T cell receptor beta chains below, sequenced in a study of shared T cell receptors in the human thymus. Profiling relied on immunoSEQ multiplex PCR, and the TCRdb table lists in-frame clones only, not all of them. This sample has roughly 550,000 clones, with roughly 74% found just once. The same data also contributed to another study, on human thymus T cells.

The sequencing sample was made of thymocytes. Source of these receptors: a boy younger than two with a congenital heart defect.

The chain uses TRBV28 and TRBJ2-2; D is perhaps TRBD2 (6 bases). The V end lost 11 bases, the J end lost 3 bases, and 13 bases lay between the germline ends. CDR1 is MDHEN and CDR2 is SYDVKM in the germline V gene. CDR3 size: 13 residues. CDR3 protein: CAGRIGHTGELFF. DNA for the CDR3: TGTGCCGGGAGGATCGGACACACCGGGGAGCTGTTTTTT. The full variable domain, completed using reference TRBV28 and TRBJ2-2, is DVKVTQSSRYLVKRTGEKVFLECVQDMDHENMFWYRQDPGLGLRLIYFSYDVKMKEKGDIPEGYSVSREKKERFSLILESASTNQTSMYLCAGRIGHTGELFFGEGSRLTVL.

The chain combines TRBV7-2 with TRBJ1-2; 9 bases agree with TRBD1. CDR3 size: 14 residues. The V segment lost 5 bases and the J segment 8 bases; nucleotides outside the gene matches: 9. Per the germline V gene, CDR1 is SGHTA and CDR2 is FQGNSA. The chain's CDR3 is CASSPGQGSWGYTF. CDR3 sequence (DNA): TGTGCCAGCAGCCCGGGACAGGGATCGTGGGGCTACACCTTC.

The V and J genes are TRBV7-9 and TRBJ2-7, with 7 bases matching TRBD1. From germline, CDR1 is SEHNR and CDR2 FQNEAQ (reference sequence). V was clipped by 1 base and J by 2 bases; unmatched bases: 8. The CDR3 has 16 residues. The CDR3 DNA is TGTGCCAGCAGCTTAGAGGCCGGGACAGACGCCTACGAGCAGTACTTC. Translated, it gives CASSLEAGTDAYEQYF. Looking up the rest from reference TRBV7-9 and TRBJ2-7 gives the full variable domain: DTGVSQNPRHKITKRGQNVTFRCDPISEHNRLYWYRQTLGQGPEFLTYFQNEAQLEKSRLLSDRFSAERPKGSFSTLEIQRTEQGDSAMYLCASSLEAGTDAYEQYFGPGTRLTVT.

Only one count was recorded for this clone. The J gene is TRBJ2-7, the V gene TRBV6-1; no definite D call. Deletions cut 5 bases from V and 3 bases from J, with 5 bases between. The CDR3 loop spans 11 amino acids. From germline, CDR1 is MNHNS and CDR2 SASEGT. CDR3 protein: CASSSLYEQYF. The DNA for the CDR3 is TGTGCCAGCAGTTCCCTCTACGAGCAGTACTTC.